Following are 4 T cell receptor beta chains from one sample sequenced in a study of blood T cell repertoires in COVID-19. The assay was immunoSEQ multiplex PCR, and TCRdb's table has in-frame clones only and misses some. The sample shows around 330,000 clones, about 85% of them seen only once. Specimen: PBMCs or T cells enriched from blood (not recorded which). The source of these receptors is a woman in her twenties or thirties who had been exposed to COVID-19.

The CDR3 loop reads CASSFGHPTYEQYF. The CDR3 nucleotides are TGTGCCAGCAGCTTTGGGCACCCTACATACGAGCAGTACTTC. J is TRBJ2-7 and V is TRBV5-6; D uncertain. This CDR3 region has 14 residues. The ends were cut back, 2 bases at V and 4 bases at J, with 13 bases in the middle. CDR1 is SGHDT and CDR2 is YYEEEE in the germline V gene. The full variable domain, rest sourced from reference TRBV5-6 and TRBJ2-7, is DAGVTQSPTHLIKTRGQQVTLRCSPKSGHDTVSWYQQALGQGPQFIFQYYEEEERQRGNFPDRFSGHQFPNYSSELNVNALLLGDSALYLCASSFGHPTYEQYFGPGTRLTVT.

The V gene is TRBV6-4, the J gene TRBJ2-3; 12 nucleotides agree with TRBD2. The CDR3 runs to 13 residues. With 4 bases clipped from V and 12 bases from J, the junction kept 5 bases outside the gene matches. Germline CDR1 and CDR2: MRHNA and SNTAGT. The CDR3: CASSVSSGGGQYF. Written as DNA, the CDR3 is TGTGCCAGCAGTGTCTCTAGCGGGGGGGGTCAGTATTTT.

The gene calls are TRBV6-2 or TRBV6-3 and TRBJ1-6, with TRBD1 matching over 9 bases. The germline gives CDR1 MNHEY, CDR2 SVGEGT. J was trimmed by 8 bases and V by 5 bases; bases with no gene match: 7. The CDR3 has 15 amino acids. CDR3 coding DNA: TGTGCCAGCAGTCGACGGACAGGGGACCATTCACCCCTCCACTTT. Translated, it gives CASSRRTGDHSPLHF.

The V call is TRBV5-1, the J call TRBJ2-5; 11 bases are shared with TRBD1. This CDR3 comprises 14 residues. The junction had 7 bases not matched to a gene; V was cut back by 8 bases and J by 4 bases. Germline assignment: CDR1 SGHRS and CDR2 YFSETQ. The CDR3 nucleotides are TGCGCCAGTCAACCGGGACAGGGGGGAGAGACCCAGTACTTC. This translates into CASQPGQGGETQYF.